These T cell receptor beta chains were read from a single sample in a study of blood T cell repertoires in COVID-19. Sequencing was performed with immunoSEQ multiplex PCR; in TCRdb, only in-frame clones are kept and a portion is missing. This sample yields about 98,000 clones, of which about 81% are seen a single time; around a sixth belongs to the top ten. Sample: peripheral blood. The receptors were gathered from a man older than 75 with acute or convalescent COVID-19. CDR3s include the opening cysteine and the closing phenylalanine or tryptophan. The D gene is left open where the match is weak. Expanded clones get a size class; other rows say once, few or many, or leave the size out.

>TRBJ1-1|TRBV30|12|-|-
TGTGCCTGGAGTGTGACAAACACTGAAGCTTTCTTT
CAWSVTNTEAFF
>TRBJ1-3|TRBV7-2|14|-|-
TGTGCCAGCAGCTTACGGGGGTATGAAAACACCATATATTTT
CASSLRGYENTIYF
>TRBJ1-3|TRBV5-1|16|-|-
TGCGCCAGCAGCTTGAGGACTATCGGAGACGGAAACACCATATATTTT
CASSLRTIGDGNTIYF
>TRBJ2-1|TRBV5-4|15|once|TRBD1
TGTGCCAGCAGCCCGCCCGGGACAGCTTACAATGAGCAGTTCTTC
CASSPPGTAYNEQFF
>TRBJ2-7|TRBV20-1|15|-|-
TGCAGTGCTAGTGGTGGGGCTAGCGATTTACACGAGCAGTACTTC
CSASGGASDLHEQYF
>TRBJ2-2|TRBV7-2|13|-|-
TGTGCCAGCAGCGTCCTAGCGCCTGGGGAGCTGTTTTTT
CASSVLAPGELFF
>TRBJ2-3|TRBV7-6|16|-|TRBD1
TGTGCCAGCAGCTTACGACAGGGAACTAGCACAGATACGCAGTATTTT
CASSLRQGTSTDTQYF
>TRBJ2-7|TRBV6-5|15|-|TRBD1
TGTGCCAGCAGCTACGGCCGGGACAGGGTGGGCGAGCAGTACTTC
CASSYGRDRVGEQYF
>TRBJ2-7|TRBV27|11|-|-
TGTGCCAGCAGGAGCCGGGGTGAGCAGTACTTC
CASRSRGEQYF
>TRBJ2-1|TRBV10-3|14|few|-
TGTGCCATCAGTGCCAGTATAATCTACAATGAGCAGTTCTTC
CAISASIIYNEQFF
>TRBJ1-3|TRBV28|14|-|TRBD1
TGTGCCAGCAGTTTACAGGGGGCTGGAAACACCATATATTTT
CASSLQGAGNTIYF
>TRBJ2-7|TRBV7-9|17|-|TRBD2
TGTGCCAGCAGCTCGGGTGGGGGACTAGCGGCTTCCTACGAGCAGTACTTC
CASSSGGGLAASYEQYF
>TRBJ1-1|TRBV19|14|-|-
TGTGCCAGTAGTATGCAGGGCATGAACACTGAAGCTTTCTTT
CASSMQGMNTEAFF
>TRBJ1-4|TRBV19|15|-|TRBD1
TGTGCCAGTAGTATTGAGGCAGGGGGTCGCGAAAAACTGTTTTTT
CASSIEAGGREKLFF
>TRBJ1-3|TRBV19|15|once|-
TGTGCCAGTATCGGGAGGACAGTCTCTGGAAACACCATATATTTT
CASIGRTVSGNTIYF
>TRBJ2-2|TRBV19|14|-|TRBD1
TGTGCCAGTAGTACCGGACAGGGGTCCGGGGAGCTGTTTTTT
CASSTGQGSGELFF
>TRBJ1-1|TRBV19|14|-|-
TGTGCCAGTAGTCCCCAACCAGGGGTTCCTGAAGCTTTCTTT
CASSPQPGVPEAFF
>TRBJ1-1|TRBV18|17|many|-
TGTGCCAGCTCACCACCGGGGGCAGGGGCCGCGAACACTGAAGCTTTCTTT
CASSPPGAGAANTEAFF
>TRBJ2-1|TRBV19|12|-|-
TGTGCCAGTCGGGATAGATACAATGAGCAGTTCTTC
CASRDRYNEQFF
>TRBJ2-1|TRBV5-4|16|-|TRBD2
TGTGCCAGCAGTTTAGATCATAGCGGGAGGGCTGATGAGCAGTTCTTC
CASSLDHSGRADEQFF